This T cell receptor beta chain was found in a study of technical replicates of blood from four donors. Assay: immunoSEQ multiplex PCR; the TCRdb copy retains only in-frame clones and omits some. The top ten clones hold approximately 3.4% of a sample with roughly 56,000 clones, 90% to 95% of them seen once. This CDR3 spans 13 amino acids. CDR1 MGHDK and CDR2 SYGVNS come from the germline V gene. Deletions cut 6 bases from V and 2 bases from J, with 10 bases between. Sequences were obtained from PBMCs. The rearrangement joins TRBV25-1 to TRBJ1-2; perhaps TRBD1 as D (5 bases). The clonotype was recovered from a human donor in good health. Some clones in this sample may be carry-over from other donors' samples. CDR3 in amino acids: CASRASGNYGYTF. The CDR3 DNA reads TGTGCCAGCAGGGCATCAGGGAACTATGGCTACACCTTC.